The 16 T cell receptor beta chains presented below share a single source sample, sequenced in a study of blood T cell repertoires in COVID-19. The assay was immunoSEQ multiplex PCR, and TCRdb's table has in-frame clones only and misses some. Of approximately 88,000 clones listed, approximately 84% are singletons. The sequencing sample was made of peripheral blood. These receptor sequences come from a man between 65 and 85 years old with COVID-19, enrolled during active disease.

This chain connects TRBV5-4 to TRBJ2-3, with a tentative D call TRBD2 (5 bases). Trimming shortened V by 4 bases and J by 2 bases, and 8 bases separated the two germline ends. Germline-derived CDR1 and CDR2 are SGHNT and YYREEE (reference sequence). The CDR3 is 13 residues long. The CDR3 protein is CASSRTFTDTQYF. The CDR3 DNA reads TGTGCCAGCAGCAGGACTTTCACAGATACGCAGTATTTT.

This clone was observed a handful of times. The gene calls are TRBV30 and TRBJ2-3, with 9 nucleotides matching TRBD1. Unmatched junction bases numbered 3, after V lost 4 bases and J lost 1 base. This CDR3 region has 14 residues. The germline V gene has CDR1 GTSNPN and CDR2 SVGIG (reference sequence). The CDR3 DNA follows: TGTGCCTGGAACCGGGACAGGGGCACAGATACGCAGTATTTT. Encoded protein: CAWNRDRGTDTQYF.

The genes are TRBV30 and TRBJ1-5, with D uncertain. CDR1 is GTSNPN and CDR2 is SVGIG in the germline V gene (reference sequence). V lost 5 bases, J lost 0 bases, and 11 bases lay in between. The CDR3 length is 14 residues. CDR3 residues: CAWAAENSNQPQHF. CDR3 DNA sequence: TGTGCCTGGGCGGCGGAGAATAGCAATCAGCCCCAGCATTTT.

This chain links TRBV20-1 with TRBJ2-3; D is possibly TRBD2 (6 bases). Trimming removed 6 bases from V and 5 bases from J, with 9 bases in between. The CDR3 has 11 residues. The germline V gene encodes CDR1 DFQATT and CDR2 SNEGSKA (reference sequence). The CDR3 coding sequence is TGCAGTGCGACGCGGGGAGATACGCAGTATTTT. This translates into CSATRGDTQYF.

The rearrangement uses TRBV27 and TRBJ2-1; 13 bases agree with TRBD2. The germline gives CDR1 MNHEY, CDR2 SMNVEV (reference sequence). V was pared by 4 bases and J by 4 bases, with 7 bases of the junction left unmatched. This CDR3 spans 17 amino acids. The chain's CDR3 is CASSSRLAGGLYNEQFF. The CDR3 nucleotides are TGTGCCAGCAGTTCACGACTAGCGGGAGGCCTTTACAATGAGCAGTTCTTC.

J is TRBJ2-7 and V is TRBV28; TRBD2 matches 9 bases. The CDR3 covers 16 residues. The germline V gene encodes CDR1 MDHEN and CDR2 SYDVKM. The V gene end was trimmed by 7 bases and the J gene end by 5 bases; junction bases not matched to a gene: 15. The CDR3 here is CASTSGGIAGANEQYF. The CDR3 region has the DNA TGTGCCAGCACCTCGGGGGGGATAGCGGGAGCAAACGAGCAGTACTTC.

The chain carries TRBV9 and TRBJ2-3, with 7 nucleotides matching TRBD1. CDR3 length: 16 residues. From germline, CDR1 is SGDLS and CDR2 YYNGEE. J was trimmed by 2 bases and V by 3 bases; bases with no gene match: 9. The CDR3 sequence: CASSAGDSPFTDTQYF. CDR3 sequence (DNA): TGTGCCAGCAGCGCTGGGGACAGCCCTTTCACAGATACGCAGTATTTT.

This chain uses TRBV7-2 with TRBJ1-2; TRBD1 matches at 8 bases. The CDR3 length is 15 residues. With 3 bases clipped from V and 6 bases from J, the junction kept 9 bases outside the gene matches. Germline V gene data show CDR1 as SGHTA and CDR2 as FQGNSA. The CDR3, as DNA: TGTGCCAGCAGCTTTTCACCGGGACAGGCTAATGGCTACACCTTC. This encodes CASSFSPGQANGYTF. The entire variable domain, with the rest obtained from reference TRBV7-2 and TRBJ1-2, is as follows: GAGVSQSPSNKVTEKGKDVELRCDPISGHTALYWYRQSLGQGLEFLIYFQGNSAPDKSGLPSDRFSAERTGGSVSTLTIQRTQQEDSAVYLCASSFSPGQANGYTFGSGTRLTVV.

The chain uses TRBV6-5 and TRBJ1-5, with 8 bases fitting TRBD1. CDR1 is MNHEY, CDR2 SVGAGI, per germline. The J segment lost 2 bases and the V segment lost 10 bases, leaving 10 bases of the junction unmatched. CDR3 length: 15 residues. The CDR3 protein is CATLWAGQGNQPQHF. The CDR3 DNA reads TGTGCCACCCTATGGGCGGGACAGGGCAATCAGCCCCAGCATTTT.

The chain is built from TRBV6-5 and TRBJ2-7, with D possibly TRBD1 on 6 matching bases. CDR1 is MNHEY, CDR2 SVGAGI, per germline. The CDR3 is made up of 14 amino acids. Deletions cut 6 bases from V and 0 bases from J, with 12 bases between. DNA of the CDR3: TGTGCCAGCAGATGGGACATCGGCTCCTACGAGCAGTACTTC. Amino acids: CASRWDIGSYEQYF.

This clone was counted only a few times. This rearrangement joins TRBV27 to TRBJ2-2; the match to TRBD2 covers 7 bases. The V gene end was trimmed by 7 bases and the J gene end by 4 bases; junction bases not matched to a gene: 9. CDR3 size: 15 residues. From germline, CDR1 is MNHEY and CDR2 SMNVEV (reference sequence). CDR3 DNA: TGTGCCAGCAAAACCGGGACTACCCCCACCGGGGAGCTGTTTTTT. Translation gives CASKTGTTPTGELFF.

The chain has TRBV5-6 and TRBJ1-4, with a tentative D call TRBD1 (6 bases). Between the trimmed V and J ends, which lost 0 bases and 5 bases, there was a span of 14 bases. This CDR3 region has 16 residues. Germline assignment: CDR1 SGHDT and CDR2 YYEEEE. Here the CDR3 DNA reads TGTGCCAGCAGCTTGGCCGAGGGGGTCGGGAATGAAAAACTGTTTTTT. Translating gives CASSLAEGVGNEKLFF. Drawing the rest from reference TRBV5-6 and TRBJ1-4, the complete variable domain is DAGVTQSPTHLIKTRGQQVTLRCSPKSGHDTVSWYQQALGQGPQFIFQYYEEEERQRGNFPDRFSGHQFPNYSSELNVNALLLGDSALYLCASSLAEGVGNEKLFFGSGTQLSVL.

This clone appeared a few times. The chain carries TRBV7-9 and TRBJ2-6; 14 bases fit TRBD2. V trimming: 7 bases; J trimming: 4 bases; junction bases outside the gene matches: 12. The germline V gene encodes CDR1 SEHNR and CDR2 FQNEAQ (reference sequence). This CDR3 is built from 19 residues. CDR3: CASNPRGLAGVKGANVLTF. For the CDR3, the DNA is TGTGCCAGCAACCCTCGGGGACTAGCGGGAGTGAAAGGGGCCAACGTCCTGACTTTC.

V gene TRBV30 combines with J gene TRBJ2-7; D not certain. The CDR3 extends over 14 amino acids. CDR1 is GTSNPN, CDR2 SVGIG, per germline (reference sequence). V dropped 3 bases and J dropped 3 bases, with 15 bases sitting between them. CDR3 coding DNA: TGTGCCTGGAGCGATCCCCCAGTCCACTACGAGCAGTACTTC. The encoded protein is CAWSDPPVHYEQYF. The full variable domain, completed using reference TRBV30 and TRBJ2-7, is SQTIHQWPATLVQPVGSPLSLECTVEGTSNPNLYWYRQAAGRGLQLLFYSVGIGQISSEVPQNLSASRPQDRQFILSSKKLLLSDSGFYLCAWSDPPVHYEQYFGPGTRLTVT.

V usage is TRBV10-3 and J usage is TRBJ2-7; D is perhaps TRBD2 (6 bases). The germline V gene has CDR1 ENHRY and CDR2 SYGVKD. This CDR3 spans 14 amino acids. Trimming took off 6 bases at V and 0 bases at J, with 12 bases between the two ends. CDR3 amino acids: CAIRDYLGSYEQYF. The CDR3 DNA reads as TGTGCCATCAGGGACTATTTAGGCTCCTACGAGCAGTACTTC.

The CDR3 here is CASSLLGGSYEQYF. In DNA, the CDR3 is TGTGCCAGCAGCTTATTAGGGGGCTCCTACGAGCAGTACTTC. This chain links TRBV7-2 with TRBJ2-7; the D gene is possibly TRBD1 (6 bases). This CDR3 is 14 amino acids long. CDR1 is SGHTA and CDR2 is FQGNSA in the germline V gene. V was cut by 2 bases and J by 0 bases, with 8 bases left in between.